Shown below are 30 T cell receptor beta chains from a single sample sequenced in a study of T cells after yellow fever vaccination. TCRdb fed the 5' RACE reads into MiXCR, producing one record per CDR3 protein. Among roughly 250,000 distinct CDR3 sequences listed, over 10% were seen once. The sequences come from CD4+ T cells sorted from PBMCs, collected 45 days after the yellow fever booster vaccination. The receptor source for this set is a man between 25 and 39 years old who received the YFV17D yellow fever vaccine.

The rearrangement joins TRBV7-8 to TRBJ2-2; D possibly matches TRBD1 or TRBD2 (6 bases each). The V and J ends lost 1 base and 4 bases respectively, with 10 bases between them. This CDR3 has 15 residues. In germline, CDR1 is SGHVS, CDR2 FQNEAQ. CDR3 amino acids: CASSLGGAGTGELFF. DNA for the CDR3: TGTGCCAGCAGCTTAGGGGGGGCGGGCACCGGGGAGCTGTTTTTT.

This clonotype was found a few times. This chain joins TRBV4-3 and TRBJ2-7, with 11 nucleotides matching TRBD2. With 3 bases clipped from V and 5 bases from J, the junction kept 6 bases outside the gene matches. The CDR3 covers 15 residues. Germline-derived CDR1 and CDR2 are LGHNA and YSLEER. For the CDR3, the DNA is TGCGCCAGCAGCCATTTAGCGGGAGGGACCCACGAGCAGTACTTC. It is translated as CASSHLAGGTHEQYF.

This clonotype was observed at least ten times. The J gene is TRBJ2-6, the V gene TRBV7-7, with a tentative D call TRBD2 (6 bases). The ends were cut back, 5 bases at V and 2 bases at J, with 7 bases in the middle. The CDR3 consists of 14 residues. In germline, CDR1 is SSHAT, CDR2 FNYEAQ (reference sequence). The CDR3 region has the DNA TGTGCCAGCAGCCGGGGGACTGGGGCCAACGTCCTGACTTTC. Translation gives CASSRGTGANVLTF. Full variable domain (remainder filled in from reference TRBV7-7 and TRBJ2-6): GAGVSQSPRYKVTKRGQDVTLRCDPISSHATLYWYQQALGQGPEFLTYFNYEAQPDKSGLPSDRFSAERPEGSISTLTIQRTEQRDSAMYRCASSRGTGANVLTFGAGSRLTVL.

V and J are TRBV7-2 and TRBJ2-7, with TRBD2 matching 8 bases. Germline V gene lookup returns CDR1 SGHTA and CDR2 FQGNSA. V gave up 1 base and J gave up 7 bases; unmatched junction bases: 9. The CDR3 extends over 15 amino acids. The CDR3 region is CASSLDSGNGREQYF. Written as DNA, the CDR3 is TGTGCCAGCAGCTTAGATAGCGGGAATGGCCGGGAGCAGTACTTC.

The J gene is TRBJ2-3, the V gene TRBV5-6; unclear D gene. V lost 3 bases to trimming and J lost 8 bases, with 22 bases between them. There are 16 residues in the CDR3. CDR1 is SGHDT and CDR2 is YYEEEE in the germline V gene. Written as DNA, the CDR3 is TGTGCCAGCAGCTACTCCGGTAGCCGTTCACTTGGTACGCAGTATTTT. Amino acid sequence: CASSYSGSRSLGTQYF.

This chain uses TRBV12-3 or TRBV12-4 with TRBJ2-5, with 8 bases fitting TRBD2. CDR3 length: 14 residues. The V segment lost 6 bases and the J segment 9 bases; nucleotides outside the gene matches: 12. CDR3 residues: CASRSTSGPGAQYF. The CDR3 DNA is TGTGCCAGCAGGTCAACTAGCGGACCTGGGGCCCAGTACTTC.

This clonotype was seen at least ten times. The CDR3 loop reads CASSYLTEAKNIQYF. In DNA form, the CDR3 reads TGTGCCAGCAGCTACCTCACCGAAGCCAAAAACATTCAGTACTTC. V and J are TRBV11-2 and TRBJ2-4; the D is unclear. The CDR3 consists of 15 residues. The V gene lost 4 bases and the J gene lost 0 bases, with 10 bases spanning the gap. The germline V gene has CDR1 SGHAT and CDR2 FQNNGV.

This clonotype was found a few times. The CDR3 sequence is CASSLQGLAGAVIDTQYF. The CDR3 region has the DNA TGTGCCAGCAGTTTACAGGGACTAGCGGGAGCGGTAATAGATACGCAGTATTTT. The J gene is TRBJ2-3, the V gene TRBV27; 14 bases match TRBD2. The CDR3 contains 18 residues. Germline CDR1 and CDR2: MNHEY and SMNVEV (reference sequence). The J segment lost 5 bases and the V segment lost 2 bases, leaving 9 bases of the junction unmatched.

In this sample, this clonotype turned up a few times. The V gene is TRBV6-1, the J gene TRBJ2-6, with D possibly TRBD1 on 5 matching bases. Trimming left V 8 bases short and J 4 bases short, with 18 bases between. The CDR3 has 16 amino acids. Germline CDR1 and CDR2: MNHNS and SASEGT. The CDR3 reads CASCRALGSGANVLTF. The CDR3 nucleotides read TGTGCCAGCTGCAGGGCGCTTGGCTCGGGGGCCAACGTCCTGACTTTC.

The CDR3 sequence: CASRASWTRSGEQFF. CDR3 DNA sequence: TGTGCCAGCAGAGCCAGCTGGACGAGGAGCGGTGAGCAGTTCTTC. V and J are TRBV6-1 and TRBJ2-1; tentatively, D is TRBD2 (5 bases). Germline lookup yields CDR1 MNHNS and CDR2 SASEGT. The CDR3 is 15 residues long. V lost 6 bases and J lost 9, with 21 bases in between.

This clonotype showed up just a few times. This chain uses TRBV30 with TRBJ2-3, with D unclear. This CDR3 is built from 11 residues. Germline V gives CDR1 GTSNPN, CDR2 SVGIG (reference sequence). The germline V and J ends were trimmed by 2 bases and 5 bases, with 5 bases remaining between them. In DNA, the CDR3 is TGTGCCTGGAGTTCGGGAGATACGCAGTATTTT. This sequence encodes CAWSSGDTQYF.

Here the CDR3 reads CASSLRTTQFF. The CDR3 nucleotides are TGTGCCAGCAGCTTGAGGACCACGCAGTTCTTC. This rearrangement joins TRBV5-6 to TRBJ2-1; D is uncertain. V lost 1 base to trimming and J lost 12 bases, with 8 bases between them. Germline lookup yields CDR1 SGHDT and CDR2 YYEEEE. The CDR3 has 11 amino acids.

This chain connects TRBV24-1 to TRBJ2-2, with 8 bases fitting TRBD2. CDR3 length: 15 amino acids. V shed 7 bases, J shed 7 bases, and the junction held 10 bases outside the gene matches. From germline, CDR1 is KGHDR and CDR2 SFDVKD. The CDR3 DNA reads as TGTGCCACCAGAGGAAGCGGGAGCCGGAGCGGGGAGCTGTTTTTT. Its protein is CATRGSGSRSGELFF.

This clonotype was recorded a few times. The V and J genes are TRBV5-1 and TRBJ2-3; TRBD1 might be the D (6 bases). CDR3 size: 15 residues. Trimming took 0 bases from V and 0 from J, leaving 8 bases between them. The germline CDR1 and CDR2 sequences are SGHRS and YFSETQ. CDR3 loop: CASSLDRASTDTQYF. In DNA, the CDR3 is TGCGCCAGCAGCTTGGACAGGGCTAGCACAGATACGCAGTATTTT.

The gene calls are TRBV15 and TRBJ2-1, with TRBD2 identical over 8 bases. Germline CDR1 and CDR2: LNHNV and YYDKDF (reference sequence). The CDR3 is made up of 17 amino acids. V was pared by 0 bases and J by 0 bases, with 4 bases of the junction left unmatched. CDR3 DNA: TGTGCCACCAGCAGAGAACTAGCGGCTAGCTCCTACAATGAGCAGTTCTTC. It is translated as CATSRELAASSYNEQFF.

This clonotype was observed a few times. The chain recombines TRBV6-5 with TRBJ2-7; D is ambiguous. The length of the CDR3 is 12 residues. Between the trimmed V and J ends, which lost 7 bases and 4 bases, there was a span of 11 bases. The germline V gene has CDR1 MNHEY and CDR2 SVGAGI. The CDR3 loop is CASTSPGYEQYF. The CDR3 nucleotides are TGTGCCAGCACCTCCCCCGGGTACGAGCAGTACTTC.

At least ten counts were recorded for this clonotype. The chain is built from TRBV5-5 and TRBJ2-3; D gene ambiguous. Trimming stripped 4 bases from V and 3 bases from J, with 9 bases between. Looked up from germline, CDR1 is SGHKS and CDR2 is YYEKEE (reference sequence). This CDR3 region has 13 residues. In DNA form, the CDR3 reads TGTGCCAGCAGCGAAGGACGGACAGATACGCAGTATTTT. Translated: CASSEGRTDTQYF. Full variable domain (outside the CDR3, taken from reference TRBV5-5 and TRBJ2-3): DAGVTQSPTHLIKTRGQQVTLRCSPISGHKSVSWYQQVLGQGPQFIFQYYEKEERGRGNFPDRFSARQFPNYSSELNVNALLLGDSALYLCASSEGRTDTQYFGPGTRLTVL.

The gene calls are TRBV5-1 and TRBJ2-6; the D is unclear. CDR3 length equals 14 residues. The germline V gene encodes CDR1 SGHRS and CDR2 YFSETQ. V lost 4 bases and J 0 bases, leaving 5 bases between the germline ends. Written as DNA, the CDR3 is TGCGCCAGCAGCCCCTTCTCTGGGGCCAACGTCCTGACTTTC. Amino acid sequence: CASSPFSGANVLTF.

Turning to this clonotype: A junction boundary mismatches the germline segment, possibly from a read error. This chain connects TRBV7-2 to TRBJ1-6, with 7 positions matching TRBD1. The CDR3 covers 15 residues. Germline CDR1 is SGHTA and CDR2 is FQGNSA. The CDR3 loop reads CASSLRQGENSPLHF. The CDR3 DNA reads as TGTGCCAGCAGCTTACGACAGGGAGAAAATTCACCCCTCCACTTC.

The CDR3 region is CASSGGWNEQFF. CDR3 DNA sequence: TGTGCCAGCAGTGGGGGTTGGAATGAGCAGTTCTTC. The V and J genes are TRBV2 and TRBJ2-1; D unresolved. Germline V lookup: CDR1 SNHLY, CDR2 FYNNEI. CDR3 size: 12 residues. V was pared by 4 bases and J by 7 bases, with 8 bases between.

In its sample, this clonotype was seen a few times. CDR3 nucleotides: TGTGCCAGCAGATTGTCCCAACCCAATGAGCAGTTCTTC. Encoded protein: CASRLSQPNEQFF. V is TRBV28 and J is TRBJ2-1, with D unclear. V gave up 6 bases and J gave up 6 bases, with 12 bases separating them. This CDR3 contains 13 residues. Germline V gene sequence: CDR1 MDHEN, CDR2 SYDVKM.

The chain uses TRBV18 and TRBJ2-7, with 10 bases matching TRBD1. Germline lookup yields CDR1 KGHSH and CDR2 LQKENI. Trimming at V came to 6 bases and at J to 7 bases, leaving 9 bases not matched to a gene. The CDR3 has 14 amino acids. Written as DNA, the CDR3 is TGTGCCAGCTCGCCTGACAGGGGGCGGTTGGAGCAGTACTTC. Protein: CASSPDRGRLEQYF. Based on the CDR3 plus reference TRBV18 and TRBJ2-7, the full variable domain is NAGVMQNPRHLVRRRGQEARLRCSPMKGHSHVYWYRQLPEEGLKFMVYLQKENIIDESGMPKERFSAEFPKEGPSILRIQQVVRGDSAAYFCASSPDRGRLEQYFGPGTRLTVT.

The V and J genes are TRBV28 and TRBJ1-5; D is possibly TRBD1 (5 bases). The CDR3 runs to 14 residues. Germline CDR1 is MDHEN and CDR2 is SYDVKM. Trimming removed 4 bases from V and 5 bases from J, with 12 bases in between. CDR3 protein: CASSSRVNYQPQHF. The CDR3 bases are TGTGCCAGCAGTTCCAGGGTCAACTATCAGCCCCAGCATTTT.

Only a few counts were recorded for this clonotype. This sequence joins TRBV7-2 and TRBJ2-7; 9 bases match TRBD1. The ends lost 0 bases at V and 5 bases at J; junction bases unmatched: 5. The CDR3 is 15 residues long. CDR1 SGHTA and CDR2 FQGNSA come from the germline V gene. The DNA of the CDR3 is TGTGCCAGCAGCTTAGCTCCGGGACAGGGTAACGAGCAGTACTTC. Translated, it gives CASSLAPGQGNEQYF.

This clonotype was picked up a small number of times. V gene TRBV28 combines with J gene TRBJ2-7; D possibly corresponds to TRBD1 (6 bases). CDR3 size: 11 residues. The germline V and J ends were trimmed by 7 bases and 5 bases, with 9 bases remaining between them. Germline V gives CDR1 MDHEN, CDR2 SYDVKM. The CDR3 spells CASKQGNEQYF. The CDR3 coding sequence is TGTGCCAGCAAACAGGGTAACGAGCAGTACTTC. The variable domain in full, completed from reference TRBV28 and TRBJ2-7, reads DVKVTQSSRYLVKRTGEKVFLECVQDMDHENMFWYRQDPGLGLRLIYFSYDVKMKEKGDIPEGYSVSREKKERFSLILESASTNQTSMYLCASKQGNEQYFGPGTRLTVT.

This clonotype was found a few times. The chain uses TRBV20-1 and TRBJ2-1; a possible D gene is TRBD2 (5 bases). Deletions cut 5 bases from V and 9 bases from J, with 14 bases between. The CDR3 totals 12 residues. Germline V gene data show CDR1 as DFQATT and CDR2 as SNEGSKA (reference sequence). The CDR3 DNA reads as TGCAGTGCTCGAGGGCCACAGATTGAGCAGTTCTTC. It codes for CSARGPQIEQFF.

The gene calls are TRBV20-1 and TRBJ2-5, with no clear D. Germline CDR1 is DFQATT and CDR2 is SNEGSKA (reference sequence). V dropped 2 bases and J dropped 4 bases, with 8 bases sitting between them. The CDR3 consists of 12 residues. CDR3 DNA: TGCAGTGCTAGACGGACGGGAGAGACCCAGTACTTC. Residues: CSARRTGETQYF.

Written as DNA, the CDR3 is TGTGCCAGCAGCCCCCTGGGACTTAATGAGCAGTTCTTC. This gives the protein CASSPLGLNEQFF. V is TRBV4-2 and J is TRBJ2-1; D possibly corresponds to TRBD2 (6 bases). CDR1 and CDR2 from the germline V gene are LGHNA and YNFKEQ. CDR3 length equals 13 residues. V was clipped by 4 bases and J by 7 bases, with 11 bases between them.

This clonotype was seen more than once but under ten times. J is TRBJ1-1 and V is TRBV28; perhaps TRBD1 as D (6 bases). V dropped 5 bases and J dropped 2 bases, with 15 bases sitting between them. The CDR3 is 15 residues long. Germline loops: CDR1 MDHEN, CDR2 SYDVKM. The CDR3: CASSLNGGRNTEAFF. The CDR3 DNA follows: TGTGCCAGCAGTCTGAATGGGGGCCGTAACACTGAAGCTTTCTTT. The full variable domain, rest sourced from reference TRBV28 and TRBJ1-1, is DVKVTQSSRYLVKRTGEKVFLECVQDMDHENMFWYRQDPGLGLRLIYFSYDVKMKEKGDIPEGYSVSREKKERFSLILESASTNQTSMYLCASSLNGGRNTEAFFGQGTRLTVV.

The rearrangement joins TRBV21-1 to TRBJ1-5; the table's D call TRBD1 went unverified against the DNA. TRBV21-1 has pseudogene status. This CDR3 has 14 amino acids. The DNA for the CDR3 is TGTGCCAGCAGCAGGGGACAGGGGCTTTCTCCCCAGCATTTT. Residues: CASSRGQGLSPQHF.